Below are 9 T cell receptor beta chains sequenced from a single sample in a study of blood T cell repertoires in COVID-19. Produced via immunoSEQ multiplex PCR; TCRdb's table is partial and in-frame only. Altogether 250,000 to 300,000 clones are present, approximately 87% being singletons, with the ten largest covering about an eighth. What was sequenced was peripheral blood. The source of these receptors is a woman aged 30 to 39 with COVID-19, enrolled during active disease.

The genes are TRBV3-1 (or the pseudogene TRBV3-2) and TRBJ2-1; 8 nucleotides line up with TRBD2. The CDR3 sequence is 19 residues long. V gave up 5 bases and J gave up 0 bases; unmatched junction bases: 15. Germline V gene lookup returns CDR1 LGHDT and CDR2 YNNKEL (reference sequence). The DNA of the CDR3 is TGTGCCAGCAGCGATGATCCTTGGAGCGGGGGTAGCTCCTACAATGAGCAGTTCTTC. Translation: CASSDDPWSGGSSYNEQFF.

The CDR3, as DNA: TGCGCCAGCAGCTTGGCCACCGGGCGGGGGGAGACCCAGTACTTC. Translated, it gives CASSLATGRGETQYF. The rearrangement links TRBV5-1 to TRBJ2-5, with TRBD2 matching over 7 bases. The V gene's germline CDR1 is SGHRS and CDR2 YFSETQ. The CDR3 runs 15 residues. With V trimmed by 0 bases and J by 5 bases, 7 bases remained unmatched.

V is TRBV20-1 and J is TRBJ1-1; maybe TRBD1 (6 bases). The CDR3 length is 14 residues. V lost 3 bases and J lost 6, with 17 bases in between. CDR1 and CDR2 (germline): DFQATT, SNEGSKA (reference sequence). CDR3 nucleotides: TGCAGTGCTAGTTCGTGGGACACCGATTCTGAAGCTTTCTTT. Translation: CSASSWDTDSEAFF.

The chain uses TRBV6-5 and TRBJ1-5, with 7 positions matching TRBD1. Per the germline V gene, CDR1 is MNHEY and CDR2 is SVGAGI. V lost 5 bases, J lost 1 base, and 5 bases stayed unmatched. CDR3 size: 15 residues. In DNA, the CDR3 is TGTGCCAGCAGTATAAAAGGGGGCAGCAATCAGCCCCAGCATTTT. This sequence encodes CASSIKGGSNQPQHF.

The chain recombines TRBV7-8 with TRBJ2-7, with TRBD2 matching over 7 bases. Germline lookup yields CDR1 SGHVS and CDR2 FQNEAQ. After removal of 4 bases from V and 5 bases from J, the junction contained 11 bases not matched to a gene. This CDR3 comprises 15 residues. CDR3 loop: CASSSWGGQSNEQYF. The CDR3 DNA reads TGTGCCAGCAGCTCCTGGGGAGGGCAGTCCAACGAGCAGTACTTC.

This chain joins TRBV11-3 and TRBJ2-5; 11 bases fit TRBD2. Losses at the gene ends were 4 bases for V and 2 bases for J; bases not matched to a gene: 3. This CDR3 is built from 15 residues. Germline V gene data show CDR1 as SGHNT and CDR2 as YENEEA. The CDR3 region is CASSSRLAGQETQYF. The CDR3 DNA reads TGTGCCAGCAGCTCCCGACTAGCGGGACAAGAGACCCAGTACTTC.

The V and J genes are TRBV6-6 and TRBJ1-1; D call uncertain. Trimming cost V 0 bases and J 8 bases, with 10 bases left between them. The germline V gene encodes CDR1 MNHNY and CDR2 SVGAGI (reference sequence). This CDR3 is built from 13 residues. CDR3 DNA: TGTGCCAGCAGTTACTCGATACCAGCGGAAGCTTTCTTT. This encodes CASSYSIPAEAFF.

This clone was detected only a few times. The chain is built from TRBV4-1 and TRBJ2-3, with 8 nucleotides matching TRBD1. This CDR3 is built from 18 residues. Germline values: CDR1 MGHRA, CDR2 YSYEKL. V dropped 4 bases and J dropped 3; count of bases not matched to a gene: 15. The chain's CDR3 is CASSLAGGAGLGTDTQYF. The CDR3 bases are TGCGCCAGCAGCCTTGCAGGGGGCGCGGGTTTGGGGACAGATACGCAGTATTTT.

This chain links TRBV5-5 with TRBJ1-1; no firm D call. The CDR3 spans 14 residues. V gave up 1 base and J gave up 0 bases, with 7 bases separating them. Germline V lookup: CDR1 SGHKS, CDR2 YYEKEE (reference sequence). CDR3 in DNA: TGTGCCAGCAGCTTGTCCGCGGTGAACACTGAAGCTTTCTTT. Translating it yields CASSLSAVNTEAFF.